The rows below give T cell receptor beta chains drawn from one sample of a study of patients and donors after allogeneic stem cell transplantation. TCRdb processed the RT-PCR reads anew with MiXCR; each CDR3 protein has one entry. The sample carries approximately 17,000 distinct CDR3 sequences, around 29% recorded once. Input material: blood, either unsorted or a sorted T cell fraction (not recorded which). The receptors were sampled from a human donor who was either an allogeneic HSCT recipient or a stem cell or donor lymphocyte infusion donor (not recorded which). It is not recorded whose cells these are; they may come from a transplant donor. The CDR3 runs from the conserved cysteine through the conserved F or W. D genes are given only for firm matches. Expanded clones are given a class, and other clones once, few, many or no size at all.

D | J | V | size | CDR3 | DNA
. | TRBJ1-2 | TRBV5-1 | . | CASSLAARAYGYTF | TGCGCCAGCAGCTTGGCGGCCAGGGCCTATGGCTACACCTTC
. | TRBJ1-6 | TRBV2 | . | CASSEAVQSSYNSPLHF | TGTGCCAGCAGTGAAGCGGTTCAGAGCTCCTATAATTCACCCCTCCACTTT
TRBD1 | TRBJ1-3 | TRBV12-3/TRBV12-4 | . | CASSSSAGTGGNTIYF | TGTGCCAGCAGTTCCAGCGCCGGGACAGGGGGAAACACCATATATTTT
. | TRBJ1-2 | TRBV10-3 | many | CAISEDVNYGYTF | TGTGCCATCAGTGAGGATGTGAACTATGGCTACACCTTC
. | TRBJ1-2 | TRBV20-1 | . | CSAIGALAPNYGYTF | TGCAGTGCTATCGGGGCGCTCGCCCCTAACTATGGCTACACCTTC
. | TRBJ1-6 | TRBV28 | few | CASSPGLTLRISPLHF | TGTGCCAGCAGTCCGGGACTGACACTTCGTATTTCACCCCTCCACTTT
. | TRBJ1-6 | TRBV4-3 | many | CASSQDSDSPLHF | TGCGCCAGCAGCCAAGATTCCGATTCACCCCTCCACTTT
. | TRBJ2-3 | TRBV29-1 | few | CSVDQNTDTQYF | TGCAGCGTTGATCAAAACACAGATACGCAGTATTTT
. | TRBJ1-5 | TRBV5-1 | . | CASSPRGAGVGPQHF | TGCGCCAGCAGCCCCCGTGGGGCAGGAGTCGGTCCCCAGCATTTT
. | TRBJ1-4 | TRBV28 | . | CASSSQNEKLFF | TGTGCCAGCAGTTCACAGAATGAAAAACTGTTTTTT
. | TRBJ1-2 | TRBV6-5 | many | CASRSYGGRQNYGYTF | TGTGCCAGCAGGTCATACGGGGGCAGACAAAACTATGGCTACACCTTC
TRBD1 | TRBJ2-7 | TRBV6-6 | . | CASSAGQGLKQYF | TGTGCCAGCAGCGCCGGACAGGGTCTAAAGCAGTACTTC
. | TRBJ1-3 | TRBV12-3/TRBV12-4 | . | CASSAAGWGNGNTIYF | TGTGCCAGCAGTGCCGCCGGGTGGGGGAATGGAAACACCATATATTTT